This T cell receptor beta chain came from a study of T cells in Graves' hyperthyroidism and ophthalmopathy. Study observations and caveats: Also found in blood were most expanded thyroid clonotypes above 0.001.

The CDR3 is 14 amino acids. V shed 3 bases, J shed 7 bases, and the junction held 3 bases outside the gene matches. Germline values: CDR1 DFQATT, CDR2 SNEGSKA (reference sequence). In regard to this clonotype: The antigen remains undetermined.

TCR beta CDR3 regions were amplified from RNA. TCR CDR3 underwent first-round RT-PCR with the HTBI primer set. TCRdb reprocessed the multiplex PCR reads with MiXCR, giving one entry per CDR3 protein. The sample comprises hundreds of thousands of distinct CDR3 sequences, around a quarter of which are singletons, and less than 85% rests with the top ten. Patients aged 18 to 65 had newly diagnosed hyperthyroidism that had lasted under 2 months. Fresh peripheral blood, 9.5 to 10 ml of it, supplied the PBMCs. The TCR was taken from a man aged 50-60 years with Graves' hyperthyroidism. Input material: blood. This chain links TRBV20-1 with TRBJ1-6; the match to TRBD1 covers 10 bases. In nucleotides, the CDR3 is TGCAGTGCTAGGCCGGGACAGGGGAATTCACCCCTCCACTTT. It translates to CSARPGQGNSPLHF.